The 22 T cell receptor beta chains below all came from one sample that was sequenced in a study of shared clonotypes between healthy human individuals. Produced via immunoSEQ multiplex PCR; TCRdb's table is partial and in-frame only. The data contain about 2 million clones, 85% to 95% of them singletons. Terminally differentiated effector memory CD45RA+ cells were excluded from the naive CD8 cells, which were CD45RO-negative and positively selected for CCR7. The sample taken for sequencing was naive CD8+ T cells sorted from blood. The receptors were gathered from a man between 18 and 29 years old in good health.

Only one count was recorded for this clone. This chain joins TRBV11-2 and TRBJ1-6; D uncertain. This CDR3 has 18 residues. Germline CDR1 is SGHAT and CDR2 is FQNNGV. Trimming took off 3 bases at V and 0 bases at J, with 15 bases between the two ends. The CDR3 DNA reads TGTGCCAGCAGCTTGGCCCCCGGGGAGAGCTCCTATAATTCACCCCTCCACTTT. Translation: CASSLAPGESSYNSPLHF.

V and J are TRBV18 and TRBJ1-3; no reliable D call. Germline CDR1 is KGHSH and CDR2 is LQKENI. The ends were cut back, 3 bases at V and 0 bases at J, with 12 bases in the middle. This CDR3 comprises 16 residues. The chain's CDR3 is CASSPYAENSGNTIYF. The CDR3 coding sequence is TGTGCCAGCTCACCTTATGCCGAAAACTCTGGAAACACCATATATTTT.

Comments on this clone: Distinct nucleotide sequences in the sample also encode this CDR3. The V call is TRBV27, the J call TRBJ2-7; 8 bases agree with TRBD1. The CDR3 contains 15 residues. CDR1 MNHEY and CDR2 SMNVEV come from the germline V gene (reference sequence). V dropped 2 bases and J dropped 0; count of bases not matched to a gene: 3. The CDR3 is CASSLTGGNSYEQYF. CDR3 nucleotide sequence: TGTGCCAGCAGTTTAACAGGGGGGAACTCCTACGAGCAGTACTTC.

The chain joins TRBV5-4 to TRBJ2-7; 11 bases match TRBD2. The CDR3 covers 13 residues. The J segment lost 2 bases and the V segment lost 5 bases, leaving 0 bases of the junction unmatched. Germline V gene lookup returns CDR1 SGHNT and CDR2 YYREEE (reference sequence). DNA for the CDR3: TGTGCCAGCAGACTAGCGGGGGCCTACGAGCAGTACTTC. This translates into CASRLAGAYEQYF.

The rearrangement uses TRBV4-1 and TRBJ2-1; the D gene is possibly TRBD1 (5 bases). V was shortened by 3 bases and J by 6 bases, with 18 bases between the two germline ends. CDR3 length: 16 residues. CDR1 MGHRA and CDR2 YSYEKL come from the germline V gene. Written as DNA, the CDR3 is TGCGCCAGCAGCCAGGCAGGGTCTATTTGGTCCAATGAGCAGTTCTTC. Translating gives CASSQAGSIWSNEQFF.

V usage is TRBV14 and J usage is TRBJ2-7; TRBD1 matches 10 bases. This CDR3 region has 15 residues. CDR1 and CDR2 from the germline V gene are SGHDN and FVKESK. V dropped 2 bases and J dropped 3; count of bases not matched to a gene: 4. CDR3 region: CASSQPGQGSYEQYF. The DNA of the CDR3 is TGTGCCAGCAGCCAACCGGGACAGGGGAGCTACGAGCAGTACTTC.

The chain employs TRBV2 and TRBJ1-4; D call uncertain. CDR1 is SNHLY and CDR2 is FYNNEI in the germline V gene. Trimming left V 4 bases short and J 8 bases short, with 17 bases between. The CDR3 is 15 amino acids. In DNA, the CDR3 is TGTGCCAGCAGTGCTAACTTAAAAGAGCGGGAAAAACTGTTTTTT. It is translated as CASSANLKEREKLFF.

This CDR3 reads CASSSPKQSSYEQYF. The DNA for the CDR3 is TGTGCCAGCAGCTCTCCGAAACAGAGCTCCTACGAGCAGTACTTC. The J gene is TRBJ2-7, the V gene TRBV6-5; no clear D. Trimming left V 6 bases short and J 0 bases short, with 15 bases between. From germline, CDR1 is MNHEY and CDR2 SVGAGI. This CDR3 contains 15 residues.

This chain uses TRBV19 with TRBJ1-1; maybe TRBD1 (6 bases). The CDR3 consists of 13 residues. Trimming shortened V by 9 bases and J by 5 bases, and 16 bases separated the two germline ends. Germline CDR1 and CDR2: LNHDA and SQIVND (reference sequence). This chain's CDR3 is CASSQGSGTEAFF. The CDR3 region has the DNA TGTGCCAGCTCACAGGGATCTGGGACTGAAGCTTTCTTT.

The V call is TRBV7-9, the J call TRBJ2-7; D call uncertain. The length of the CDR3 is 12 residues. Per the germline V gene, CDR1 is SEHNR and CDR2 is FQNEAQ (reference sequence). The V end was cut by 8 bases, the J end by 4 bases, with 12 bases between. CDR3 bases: TGTGCCAGCGGACGCAGTGAGTACGAGCAGTACTTC. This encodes CASGRSEYEQYF.

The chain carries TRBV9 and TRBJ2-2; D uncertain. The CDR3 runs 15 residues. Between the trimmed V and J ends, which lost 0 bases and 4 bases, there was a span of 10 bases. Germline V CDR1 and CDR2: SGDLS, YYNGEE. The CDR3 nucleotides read TGTGCCAGCAGCGTAGCTCCACGGATCACCGGGGAGCTGTTTTTT. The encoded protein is CASSVAPRITGELFF.

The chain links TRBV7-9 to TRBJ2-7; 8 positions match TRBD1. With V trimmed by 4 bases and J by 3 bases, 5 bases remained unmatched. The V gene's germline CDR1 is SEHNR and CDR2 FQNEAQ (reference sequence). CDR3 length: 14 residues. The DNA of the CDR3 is TGTGCCAGCAGCTCTCCCGGGACAGGCTACGAGCAGTACTTC. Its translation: CASSSPGTGYEQYF.

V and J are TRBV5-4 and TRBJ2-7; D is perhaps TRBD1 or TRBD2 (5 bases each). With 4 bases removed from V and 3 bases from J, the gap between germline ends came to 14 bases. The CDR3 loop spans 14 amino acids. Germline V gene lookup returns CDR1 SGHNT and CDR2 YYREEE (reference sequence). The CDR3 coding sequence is TGTGCCAGCAGCCCCTGGGACGGACTCTACGAGCAGTACTTC. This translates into CASSPWDGLYEQYF.

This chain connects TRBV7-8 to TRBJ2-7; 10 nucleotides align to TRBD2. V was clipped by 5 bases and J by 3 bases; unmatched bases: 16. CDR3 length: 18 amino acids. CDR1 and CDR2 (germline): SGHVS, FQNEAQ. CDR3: CASSLGLAGEEGDYEQYF. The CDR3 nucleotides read TGTGCCAGCAGCCTCGGGCTAGCGGGAGAAGAGGGGGACTACGAGCAGTACTTC.

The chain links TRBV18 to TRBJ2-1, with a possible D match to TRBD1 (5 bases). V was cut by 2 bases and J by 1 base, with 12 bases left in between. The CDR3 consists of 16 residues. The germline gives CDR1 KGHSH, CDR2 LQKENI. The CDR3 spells CASSPGGAASYNEQFF. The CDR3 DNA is TGTGCCAGCTCACCAGGTGGGGCGGCGTCCTACAATGAGCAGTTCTTC.

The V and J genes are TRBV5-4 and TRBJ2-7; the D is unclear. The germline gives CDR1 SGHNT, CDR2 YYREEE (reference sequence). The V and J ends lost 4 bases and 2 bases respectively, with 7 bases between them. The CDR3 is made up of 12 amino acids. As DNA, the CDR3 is TGTGCCAGCAGCCCGGATACCTACGAGCAGTACTTC. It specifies CASSPDTYEQYF.

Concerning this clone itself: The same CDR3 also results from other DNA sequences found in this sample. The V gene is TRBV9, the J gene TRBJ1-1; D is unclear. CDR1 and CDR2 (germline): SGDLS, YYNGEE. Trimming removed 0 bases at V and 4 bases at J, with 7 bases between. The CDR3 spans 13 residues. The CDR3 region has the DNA TGTGCCAGCAGCGTAGGCGTAGGCACTGAAGCTTTCTTT. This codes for CASSVGVGTEAFF.

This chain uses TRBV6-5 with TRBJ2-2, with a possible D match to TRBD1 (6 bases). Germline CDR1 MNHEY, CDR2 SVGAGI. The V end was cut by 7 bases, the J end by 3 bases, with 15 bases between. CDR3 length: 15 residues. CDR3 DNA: TGTGCCAGCACCCTACAGGGATCCCACACCGGGGAGCTGTTTTTT. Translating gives CASTLQGSHTGELFF.

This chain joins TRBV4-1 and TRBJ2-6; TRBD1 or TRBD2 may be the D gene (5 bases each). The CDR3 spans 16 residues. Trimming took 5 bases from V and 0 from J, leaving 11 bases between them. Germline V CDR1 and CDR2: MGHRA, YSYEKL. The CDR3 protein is CASSSGPLSGANVLTF. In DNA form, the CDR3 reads TGCGCCAGCAGCTCGGGACCGCTCTCTGGGGCCAACGTCCTGACTTTC.

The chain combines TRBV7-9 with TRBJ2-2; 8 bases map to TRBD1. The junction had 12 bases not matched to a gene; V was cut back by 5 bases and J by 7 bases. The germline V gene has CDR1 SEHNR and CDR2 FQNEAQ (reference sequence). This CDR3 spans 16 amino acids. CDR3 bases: TGTGCCAGCAGCCACCGACCCGGACAGGGATTCGGGGAGCTGTTTTTT. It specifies CASSHRPGQGFGELFF.

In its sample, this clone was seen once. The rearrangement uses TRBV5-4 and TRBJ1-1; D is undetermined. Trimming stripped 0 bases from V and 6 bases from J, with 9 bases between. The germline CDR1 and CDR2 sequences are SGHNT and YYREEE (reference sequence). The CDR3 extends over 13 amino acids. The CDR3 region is CASSLATEAEAFF. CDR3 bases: TGTGCCAGCAGCTTGGCAACAGAGGCTGAAGCTTTCTTT.

CDR3 region: CASKGDTEAFF. CDR3 coding DNA: TGTGCCAGCAAAGGGGACACTGAAGCTTTCTTT. The chain links TRBV21-1 to TRBJ1-1; the DNA was not used to check the table's D call, TRBD1. TRBV21-1 is assigned pseudogene status. The CDR3 is made up of 11 amino acids.